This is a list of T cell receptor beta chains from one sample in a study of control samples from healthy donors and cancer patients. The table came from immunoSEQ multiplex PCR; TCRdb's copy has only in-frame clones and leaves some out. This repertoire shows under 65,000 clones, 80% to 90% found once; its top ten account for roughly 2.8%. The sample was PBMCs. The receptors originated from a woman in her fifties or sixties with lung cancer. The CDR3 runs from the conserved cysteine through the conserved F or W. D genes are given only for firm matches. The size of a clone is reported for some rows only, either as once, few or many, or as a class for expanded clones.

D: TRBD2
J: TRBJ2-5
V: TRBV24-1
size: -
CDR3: CATSDYRTSGDKMTQYF
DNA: TGTGCCACCAGTGATTACCGGACTAGCGGAGACAAGATGACCCAGTACTTC

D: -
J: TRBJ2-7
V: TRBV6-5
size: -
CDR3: CASSQGPLSYEQYF
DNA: TGTGCCAGCAGCCAGGGACCCCTCTCCTACGAGCAGTACTTC

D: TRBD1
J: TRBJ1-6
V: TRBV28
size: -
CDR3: CASSLIGGGTSPLHF
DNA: TGTGCCAGCAGTTTAATCGGAGGGGGCACTTCACCCCTCCACTTT

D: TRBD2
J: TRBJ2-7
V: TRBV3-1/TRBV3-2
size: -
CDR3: CASSPKTSGSYEQYF
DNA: TGTGCCAGCAGTCCGAAGACTAGCGGCTCCTACGAGCAGTACTTC

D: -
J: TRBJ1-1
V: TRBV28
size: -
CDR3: CASSFGDTEAFF
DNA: TGTGCCAGCAGTTTTGGTGATACTGAAGCTTTCTTT

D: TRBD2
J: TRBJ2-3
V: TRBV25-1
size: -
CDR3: CASGGLAGADTQYF
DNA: TGTGCCAGCGGAGGACTAGCGGGGGCAGATACGCAGTATTTT

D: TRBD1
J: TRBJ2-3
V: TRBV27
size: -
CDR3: CASSRAGQDTDTQYF
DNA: TGTGCCAGCAGTAGAGCCGGACAGGACACAGATACGCAGTATTTT

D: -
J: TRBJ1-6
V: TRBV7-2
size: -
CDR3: CASSSRWEGSPLHF
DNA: TGTGCCAGCAGTTCACGCTGGGAGGGTTCACCCCTCCACTTT

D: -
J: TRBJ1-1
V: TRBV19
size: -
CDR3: CASSPLGNTEAFF
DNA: TGTGCCAGTAGTCCCCTTGGAAACACTGAAGCTTTCTTT

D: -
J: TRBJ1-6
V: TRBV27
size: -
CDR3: CASSLDRYSPLHF
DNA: TGTGCCAGCAGTTTAGACAGGTATTCACCCCTCCACTTT

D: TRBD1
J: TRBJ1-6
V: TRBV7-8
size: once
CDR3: CASSFGGQGGTPLHF
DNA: TGTGCCAGCAGCTTTGGGGGACAGGGCGGGACACCCCTCCACTTT

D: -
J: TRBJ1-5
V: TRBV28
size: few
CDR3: CASSQTVGSNQPQHF
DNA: TGTGCCAGCAGTCAGACAGTAGGTAGCAATCAGCCCCAGCATTTT

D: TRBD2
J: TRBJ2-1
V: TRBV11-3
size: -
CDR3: CASSPLLAGGPSYNEQFF
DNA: TGTGCCAGCAGCCCACTACTAGCGGGGGGGCCCTCCTACAATGAGCAGTTCTTC

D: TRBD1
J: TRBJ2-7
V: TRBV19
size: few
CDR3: CASSIGQGGYEQYF
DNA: TGTGCCAGTAGTATCGGACAGGGCGGTTACGAGCAGTACTTC

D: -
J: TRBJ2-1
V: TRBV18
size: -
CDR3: CASSPGASVNEQFF
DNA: TGTGCCAGCTCACCTGGCGCCTCCGTCAATGAGCAGTTCTTC

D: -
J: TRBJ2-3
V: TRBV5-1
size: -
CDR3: CASSLGDTQYF
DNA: TGCGCCAGCAGCTTAGGAGATACGCAGTATTTT

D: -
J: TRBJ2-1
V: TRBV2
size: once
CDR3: CASRGGQTLQFF
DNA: TGTGCCAGCAGGGGGGGACAGACCCTACAGTTCTTC

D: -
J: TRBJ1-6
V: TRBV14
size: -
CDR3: CASSLWGRVDSPLHF
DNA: TGTGCCAGCAGCCTTTGGGGGCGCGTGGATTCACCCCTCCACTTT

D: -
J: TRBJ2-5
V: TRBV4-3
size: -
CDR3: CASSQVGGGGETQYF
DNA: TGCGCCAGCAGCCAAGTCGGCGGCGGCGGAGAGACCCAGTACTTC

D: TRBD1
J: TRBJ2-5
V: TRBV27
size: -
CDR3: CASTTGGETQYF
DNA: TGTGCCAGCACGACAGGGGGAGAGACCCAGTACTTC

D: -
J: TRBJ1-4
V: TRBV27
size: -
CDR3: CASSLSGQGLGKLFF
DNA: TGTGCCAGCAGTTTATCGGGGCAGGGACTTGGAAAACTGTTTTTT

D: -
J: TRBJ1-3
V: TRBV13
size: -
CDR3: CASSLTIRGNTIYF
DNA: TGTGCCAGCAGCTTAACTATTAGGGGAAACACCATATATTTT

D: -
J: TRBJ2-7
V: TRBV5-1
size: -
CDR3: CASSLSNQEEQYF
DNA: TGCGCCAGCAGCTTATCTAACCAGGAGGAGCAGTACTTC